This paragraph reports one T cell receptor (beta chain). Assay runs were performed at deep level. Methods used by the authors: ImmunoSEQ gave junction-only sequences without quality scores, so filtering differed. The table came from immunoSEQ multiplex PCR; TCRdb's copy has only in-frame clones and leaves some out. V, J and clone size derive from that table, while D and trimming were established from the DNA sequence. The sample shows some 1,900,000 clones, approximately 94% of them seen only once. This entry comes from a study of shared clonotypes between healthy human individuals. Naive CD8 cells lacked CD45RO and underwent positive selection for CCR7, leaving out terminally differentiated effector memory CD45RA+ cells. Trimming removed 1 base from V and 1 base from J, with 15 bases in between. The length of the CDR3 is 17 residues. Germline V gene lookup returns CDR1 LGHNA and CDR2 YSLEER.

This sequence was found in a man between 18 and 29 years old in good health. Sequencing was carried out using naive CD8+ T cells sorted from blood. The chain employs TRBV4-3 and TRBJ2-3; tentatively, D is TRBD2 (6 bases). The CDR3 is CASSQGPAGGGTDTQYF. CDR3 DNA: TGCGCCAGCAGCCAAGGGCCCGCCGGGGGTGGCACAGATACGCAGTATTTT.